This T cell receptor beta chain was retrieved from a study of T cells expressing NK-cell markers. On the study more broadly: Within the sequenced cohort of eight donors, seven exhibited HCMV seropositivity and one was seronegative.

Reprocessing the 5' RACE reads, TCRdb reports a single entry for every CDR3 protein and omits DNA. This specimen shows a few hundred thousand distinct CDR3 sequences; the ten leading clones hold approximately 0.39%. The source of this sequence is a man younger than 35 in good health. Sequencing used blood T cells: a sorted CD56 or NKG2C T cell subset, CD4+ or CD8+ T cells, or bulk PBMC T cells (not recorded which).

The CDR3 protein is CASSFWGHNEQFF. The rearrangement links TRBV5-5 to TRBJ2-1; TCRdb designates TRBD1, a call that cannot be tested without DNA. This CDR3 comprises 13 residues. The germline CDR1 and CDR2 sequences are SGHKS and YYEKEE (reference sequence).